The 31 T cell receptor beta chains reported below all come from one sample, sequenced in a study of Ad26.COV2.S vaccination and SARS-CoV-2 variants. This sample's treatment: around 19 received Ad26.COV2.S at low or high dose, single or two shots; about 5 received placebo; per-sample allocation not given. Sample collection was performed on day 63 after the first vaccine or placebo injection. Sequencing used immunoSEQ multiplex PCR; TCRdb keeps in-frame clones, though not all of them. This sample has a few hundred thousand clones, with about nine tenths found just once. The sample was peripheral blood, taken in a trial of Ad26.COV2.S vaccine versus placebo. Receptor source: a person aged 18 to 65 who received the Ad26.COV2.S COVID-19 vaccine or a placebo.

The rearrangement joins TRBV4-1 to TRBJ1-2; 8 bases map to TRBD1. The V gene end was trimmed by 1 base and the J gene end by 2 bases; junction bases not matched to a gene: 3. The germline V gene has CDR1 MGHRA and CDR2 YSYEKL. This CDR3 has 15 residues. This chain's CDR3 is CASSQVRTGNYGYTF. In DNA form, the CDR3 reads TGCGCCAGCAGCCAAGTCCGGACAGGGAACTATGGCTACACCTTC.

The chain uses TRBV4-1 and TRBJ2-3; D may be TRBD2 (5 bases). V was pared by 0 bases and J by 3 bases, with 10 bases between. The CDR3 consists of 15 residues. CDR1 and CDR2 (germline): MGHRA, YSYEKL. CDR3 amino acids: CASSQDSGETDTQYF. In DNA form, the CDR3 reads TGCGCCAGCAGCCAAGATTCCGGGGAGACAGATACGCAGTATTTT.

The chain uses TRBV7-9 and TRBJ2-1; 14 bases agree with TRBD2. Germline loops: CDR1 SEHNR, CDR2 FQNEAQ (reference sequence). V lost 2 bases and J lost 7; bases outside the gene matches: 4. The CDR3 is made up of 16 amino acids. The DNA for the CDR3 is TGTGCCAGCAGCTTACCGGGACTAGCGGGAGAGAATGAGCAGTTCTTC. Protein product: CASSLPGLAGENEQFF.

This rearrangement joins TRBV28 to TRBJ1-3; a weak D match, TRBD1 (5 bases). Germline loops: CDR1 MDHEN, CDR2 SYDVKM. V dropped 6 bases and J dropped 0 bases, with 24 bases sitting between them. This CDR3 contains 19 residues. CDR3 sequence reads: CASSEQVATRIFSGNTIYF. CDR3 DNA sequence: TGTGCCAGCAGCGAACAGGTGGCTACCAGGATTTTCTCTGGAAACACCATATATTTT.

The chain joins TRBV5-8 to TRBJ2-3, with a possible D match to TRBD1 (6 bases). This CDR3 is built from 16 residues. V was cut by 4 bases and J by 6 bases, with 21 bases left in between. Germline values: CDR1 SGHTS, CDR2 YDEGEE. The CDR3 bases are TGTGCCAGCAGCCTAACCACTACCACGAGGGGGGATACGCAGTATTTT. Its translation is CASSLTTTTRGDTQYF.

This clone was picked up one time. CDR3 sequence: CASSPAGTGFGETQYF. Written as DNA, the CDR3 is TGTGCCAGCAGCCCCGCCGGGACAGGGTTCGGGGAGACCCAGTACTTC. J is TRBJ2-5 and V is TRBV9; 9 nucleotides match TRBD1. J gave up 5 bases and V 4 bases, and 12 bases lay outside the gene matches. Germline lookup yields CDR1 SGDLS and CDR2 YYNGEE. The CDR3 covers 16 residues.

Only one count was recorded for this clone. The chain carries TRBV19 and TRBJ2-1; 7 bases fit TRBD2. Per germline, CDR1 LNHDA and CDR2 SQIVND (reference sequence). The ends lost 4 bases at V and 9 bases at J; junction bases unmatched: 9. The CDR3 is made up of 14 amino acids. The CDR3 sequence is CASSRLAEVSEQFF. The CDR3 DNA is TGTGCCAGTAGTAGGCTAGCGGAGGTCAGTGAGCAGTTCTTC.

This clone occurred once. The rearrangement links TRBV5-1 to TRBJ2-5, with D tentatively TRBD1 (6 bases). V dropped 4 bases and J dropped 1 base, with 11 bases sitting between them. The V gene's germline CDR1 is SGHRS and CDR2 YFSETQ. This CDR3 has 14 residues. CDR3: CASSRDTGQETQYF. The CDR3, as DNA: TGCGCCAGCAGCCGGGACACAGGCCAAGAGACCCAGTACTTC.

J is TRBJ2-2 and V is TRBV3-1 (or the pseudogene TRBV3-2); the D is unclear. CDR3 length equals 16 residues. V was cut by 4 bases and J by 0 bases, with 12 bases left in between. The V gene's germline CDR1 is LGHDT and CDR2 YNNKEL (reference sequence). CDR3 region: CASSPFLTSNTGELFF. The CDR3 DNA sequence: TGTGCCAGCAGCCCGTTCCTCACCTCGAACACCGGGGAGCTGTTTTTT.

The chain combines TRBV30 with TRBJ2-3; possibly TRBD1 for D (7 bases). The length of the CDR3 is 14 residues. From germline, CDR1 is GTSNPN and CDR2 SVGIG (reference sequence). V was pared by 3 bases and J by 6 bases, with 16 bases between. CDR3 sequence (DNA): TGTGCCTGGAGAAGCAGGGGGGTGGTGGATACGCAGTATTTT. Amino acid sequence: CAWRSRGVVDTQYF.

V is TRBV21-1 and J is TRBJ1-2; TRBD1 is the table's D call, not checked against the DNA. TRBV21-1 is a recognized pseudogene. The CDR3 is 14 residues long. CDR3 sequence (DNA): TGTGCCAGCAGCAAATACAGGGTGCCCTATGGCTACACCTTC. Its translation: CASSKYRVPYGYTF.

The rearrangement links TRBV3-1 (or the pseudogene TRBV3-2) to TRBJ2-2, with TRBD2 matching 7 bases. The CDR3 consists of 16 residues. Germline assignment: CDR1 LGHDT and CDR2 YNNKEL (reference sequence). V trimming: 0 bases; J trimming: 4 bases; junction bases outside the gene matches: 5. CDR3 protein: CASSQERLASTGELFF. CDR3 nucleotides: TGTGCCAGCAGCCAAGAACGACTAGCATCCACCGGGGAGCTGTTTTTT.

The CDR3 coding sequence is TGTGCCAGCAGCCCCGCTTCGGACCCTATTGCAACTAATGAAAAACTGTTTTTT. This gives the protein CASSPASDPIATNEKLFF. This chain connects TRBV9 to TRBJ1-4; D unresolved. The V gene's germline CDR1 is SGDLS and CDR2 YYNGEE. The length of the CDR3 is 18 residues. The germline V and J ends were trimmed by 4 bases and 0 bases, with 19 bases remaining between them.

The chain joins TRBV7-3 to TRBJ2-7; 16 bases fit TRBD2. Per germline, CDR1 SGHTA and CDR2 FQGTGA. The CDR3 covers 19 residues. Trimming at V came to 8 bases and at J to 0 bases, leaving 13 bases not matched to a gene. The CDR3 loop reads CASFRGTSGRAMSSYEQYF. In nucleotides, the CDR3 is TGTGCCAGCTTTAGGGGGACTAGCGGGAGGGCAATGAGCTCCTACGAGCAGTACTTC.

The chain is built from TRBV4-1 and TRBJ2-7; 8 nucleotides match TRBD2. The trim removed 1 base at V and 3 bases at J, leaving 5 bases unmatched. This CDR3 spans 15 amino acids. Germline CDR1 reads MGHRA; CDR2 reads YSYEKL. The CDR3 nucleotides are TGCGCCAGCAGCCAAGTGGCTAGCGGGTTCTACGAGCAGTACTTC. This translates into CASSQVASGFYEQYF.

This clone was observed once. Here the CDR3 reads CASSDRLYNEQFF. The DNA for the CDR3 is TGTGCCAGCAGCGATAGACTGTACAATGAGCAGTTCTTC. The chain employs TRBV5-8 and TRBJ2-1; D uncertain. The V gene's germline CDR1 is SGHTS and CDR2 YDEGEE. Trimming left V 4 bases short and J 4 bases short, with 9 bases between. This CDR3 is built from 13 residues. The full variable domain, its missing parts supplied by reference TRBV5-8 and TRBJ2-1, is EAGVTQSPTHLIKTRGQQATLRCSPISGHTSVYWYQQALGLGLQFLLWYDEGEERNRGNFPPRFSGRQFPNYSSELNVNALELEDSALYLCASSDRLYNEQFFGPGTRLTVL.

Only one count was recorded for this clone. The genes are TRBV24-1 and TRBJ2-1, with 7 bases that match TRBD1. The CDR3 covers 15 residues. The trim removed 3 bases at V and 4 bases at J, leaving 5 bases unmatched. Per the germline V gene, CDR1 is KGHDR and CDR2 is SFDVKD. The CDR3 region has the DNA TGTGCCACCAGTGATATGACAGGGCCTTACAATGAGCAGTTCTTC. This codes for CATSDMTGPYNEQFF.

This sequence joins TRBV5-1 and TRBJ2-1, with D perhaps TRBD2 (6 bases). Germline-derived CDR1 and CDR2 are SGHRS and YFSETQ. Deletions cut 0 bases from V and 4 bases from J, with 14 bases between. This CDR3 contains 16 residues. The CDR3 DNA reads TGCGCCAGCAGCTTGGGGCTAGCGAGACCTTACAATGAGCAGTTCTTC. Amino acid sequence: CASSLGLARPYNEQFF.

This clone appeared once. The gene calls are TRBV6-6 and TRBJ1-1, with unresolved D. Germline V gene sequence: CDR1 MNHNY, CDR2 SVGAGI (reference sequence). There are 14 residues in the CDR3. The ends were cut back, 0 bases at V and 1 base at J, with 6 bases in the middle. CDR3 nucleotides: TGTGCCAGCAGTTACTCAGACAAGAACACTGAAGCTTTCTTT. Protein sequence: CASSYSDKNTEAFF.

This chain connects TRBV7-3 to TRBJ1-3; no definite D call. This CDR3 contains 14 residues. CDR1 SGHTA and CDR2 FQGTGA come from the germline V gene. V was pared by 0 bases and J by 4 bases, with 7 bases between. CDR3 sequence (DNA): TGTGCCAGCAGCTTAACCAGCGACGGAAACACCATATATTTT. This codes for CASSLTSDGNTIYF.

CDR3 amino acids: CASSPPSSGRVYEQFF. The DNA of the CDR3 is TGTGCCAGCAGTCCCCCCTCTAGCGGGAGGGTTTATGAGCAGTTCTTC. J is TRBJ2-1 and V is TRBV27; TRBD2 aligns across 12 bases. Germline CDR1 and CDR2: MNHEY and SMNVEV (reference sequence). The CDR3 loop spans 16 amino acids. The V segment lost 5 bases and the J segment 8 bases; nucleotides outside the gene matches: 10.

The rearrangement joins TRBV11-3 to TRBJ2-1; 7 bases agree with TRBD1. The CDR3 runs 15 residues. Germline CDR1 SGHNT, CDR2 YENEEA. After removal of 0 bases from V and 5 bases from J, the junction contained 4 bases not matched to a gene. DNA of the CDR3: TGTGCCAGCAGCTTAGAAGGGGGCACTGACAATGAGCAGTTCTTC. Its translation is CASSLEGGTDNEQFF.

The chain has TRBV7-2 and TRBJ2-7; 7 bases map to TRBD2. This CDR3 is 13 amino acids long. Looked up from germline, CDR1 is SGHTA and CDR2 is FQGNSA. The V segment lost 5 bases and the J segment 6 bases; nucleotides outside the gene matches: 7. This CDR3 is CASSDTSVGEQYF. CDR3 nucleotides: TGTGCCAGCAGCGACACTAGCGTAGGCGAGCAGTACTTC.

This chain uses TRBV5-1 with TRBJ1-1; D is perhaps TRBD1 (5 bases). The CDR3 contains 15 residues. V was pared by 0 bases and J by 1 base, with 10 bases between. Germline V CDR1 and CDR2: SGHRS, YFSETQ. As DNA, the CDR3 is TGCGCCAGCAGCTTGGCAGGCAGGGCGAACACTGAAGCTTTCTTT. Protein sequence: CASSLAGRANTEAFF.

The chain uses TRBV6-6 and TRBJ1-5; unclear D gene. The ends were cut back, 5 bases at V and 4 bases at J, with 6 bases in the middle. CDR1 and CDR2 from the germline V gene are MNHNY and SVGAGI (reference sequence). This CDR3 contains 12 residues. CDR3 loop: CASSPPNQPQHF. DNA of the CDR3: TGTGCCAGCAGTCCCCCAAATCAGCCCCAGCATTTT.

The rearrangement links TRBV7-8 to TRBJ1-2; TRBD1 agrees at 10 bases. V dropped 0 bases and J dropped 9; count of bases not matched to a gene: 4. This CDR3 comprises 14 residues. Germline V CDR1 and CDR2: SGHVS, FQNEAQ. CDR3 sequence: CASSLAGTGVSYTF. The CDR3 DNA is TGTGCCAGCAGCTTAGCCGGGACAGGGGTTAGCTACACCTTC.

V usage is TRBV5-4 and J usage is TRBJ2-5; 7 bases agree with TRBD2. The V gene end was trimmed by 5 bases and the J gene end by 4 bases; junction bases not matched to a gene: 5. Germline CDR1 reads SGHNT; CDR2 reads YYREEE (reference sequence). This CDR3 region has 13 residues. CDR3 DNA: TGTGCCAGCAGGGGGGGGACCACAGAGACCCAGTACTTC. It codes for CASRGGTTETQYF.

V gene TRBV6-5 combines with J gene TRBJ1-2; TRBD1 matches 8 bases. With 6 bases clipped from V and 1 base from J, the junction kept 4 bases outside the gene matches. CDR3 length: 14 amino acids. In germline, CDR1 is MNHEY, CDR2 SVGAGI. CDR3 bases: TGTGCCAGCAGGCGGACAGGGTTTAACTATGGCTACACCTTC. Amino acid sequence: CASRRTGFNYGYTF.

The table lists this clone with a count of one. The chain links TRBV19 to TRBJ1-4, with TRBD1 as a possible D gene (6 bases). Germline V CDR1 and CDR2: LNHDA, SQIVND (reference sequence). This CDR3 contains 15 residues. The V end lost 5 bases, the J end lost 8 bases, and 18 bases lay between the germline ends. The CDR3 is CASSPLGGEVEKLFF. The DNA of the CDR3 is TGTGCCAGTAGTCCATTAGGGGGGGAAGTAGAAAAACTGTTTTTT.

The gene calls are TRBV9 and TRBJ2-4, with D perhaps assigned TRBD1 or TRBD2 (5 bases each). Trimming left V 1 base short and J 9 bases short, with 11 bases between. The CDR3 length is 13 residues. CDR1 SGDLS and CDR2 YYNGEE come from the germline V gene. CDR3 sequence: CASSVSQDSIQYF. The DNA for the CDR3 is TGTGCCAGCAGCGTATCACAGGACTCCATTCAGTACTTC. Based on the CDR3 plus reference TRBV9 and TRBJ2-4, the full variable domain is DSGVTQTPKHLITATGQRVTLRCSPRSGDLSVYWYQQSLDQGLQFLIQYYNGEERAKGNILERFSAQQFPDLHSELNLSSLELGDSALYFCASSVSQDSIQYFGAGTRLSVL.

The chain employs TRBV2 and TRBJ1-5; TRBD1 matches 9 bases. Germline V gives CDR1 SNHLY, CDR2 FYNNEI. Losses at the gene ends were 6 bases for V and 3 bases for J; bases not matched to a gene: 6. The CDR3 is 15 amino acids. CDR3 DNA: TGTGCCAGCAGGGTACAGGGGGCTGCCAATCAGCCCCAGCATTTT. Residues: CASRVQGAANQPQHF.